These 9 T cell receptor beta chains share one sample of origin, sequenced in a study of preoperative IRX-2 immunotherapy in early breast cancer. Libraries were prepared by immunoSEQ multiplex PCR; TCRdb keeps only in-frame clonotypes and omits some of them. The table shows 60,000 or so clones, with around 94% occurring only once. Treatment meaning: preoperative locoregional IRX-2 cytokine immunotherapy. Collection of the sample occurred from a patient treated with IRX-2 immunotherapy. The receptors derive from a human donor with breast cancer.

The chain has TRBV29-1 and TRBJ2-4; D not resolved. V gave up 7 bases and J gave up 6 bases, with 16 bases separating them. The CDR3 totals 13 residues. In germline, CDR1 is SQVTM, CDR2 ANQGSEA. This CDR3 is CSAHGVGRNIQYF. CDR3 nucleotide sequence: TGCAGCGCGCATGGGGTAGGGCGAAACATTCAGTACTTC.

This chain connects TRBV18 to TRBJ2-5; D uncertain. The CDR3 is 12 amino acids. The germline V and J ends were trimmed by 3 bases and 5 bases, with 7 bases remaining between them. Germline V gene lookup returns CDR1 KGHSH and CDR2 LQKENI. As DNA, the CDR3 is TGTGCCAGCTCACCCATAGTGGAGACCCAGTACTTC. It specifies CASSPIVETQYF.

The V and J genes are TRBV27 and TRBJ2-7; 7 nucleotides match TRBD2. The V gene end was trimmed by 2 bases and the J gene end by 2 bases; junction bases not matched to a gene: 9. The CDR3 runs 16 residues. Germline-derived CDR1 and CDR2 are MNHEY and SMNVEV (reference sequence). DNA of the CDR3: TGTGCCAGCAGTTTAAGGAGTCTAGCGGCCGCCTACGAGCAGTACTTC. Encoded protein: CASSLRSLAAAYEQYF.

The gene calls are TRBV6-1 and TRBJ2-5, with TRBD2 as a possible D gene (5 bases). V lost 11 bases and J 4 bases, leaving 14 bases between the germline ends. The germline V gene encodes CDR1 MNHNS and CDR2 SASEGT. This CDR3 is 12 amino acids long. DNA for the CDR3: TGTGCCGCGGTTCGAAGCGGAGAGACCCAGTACTTC. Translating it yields CAAVRSGETQYF.

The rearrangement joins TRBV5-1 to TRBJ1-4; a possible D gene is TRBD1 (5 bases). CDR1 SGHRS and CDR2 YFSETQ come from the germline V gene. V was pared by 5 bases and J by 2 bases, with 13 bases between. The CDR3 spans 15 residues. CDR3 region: CASRPGRQTNEKLFF. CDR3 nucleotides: TGCGCCAGCAGACCGGGAAGACAGACTAATGAAAAACTGTTTTTT.

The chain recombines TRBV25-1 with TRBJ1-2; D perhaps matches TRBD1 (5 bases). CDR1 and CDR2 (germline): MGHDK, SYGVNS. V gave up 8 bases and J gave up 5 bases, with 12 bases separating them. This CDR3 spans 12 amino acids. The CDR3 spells CASWGGVYGYTF. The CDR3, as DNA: TGTGCCAGCTGGGGGGGGGTTTATGGCTACACCTTC.

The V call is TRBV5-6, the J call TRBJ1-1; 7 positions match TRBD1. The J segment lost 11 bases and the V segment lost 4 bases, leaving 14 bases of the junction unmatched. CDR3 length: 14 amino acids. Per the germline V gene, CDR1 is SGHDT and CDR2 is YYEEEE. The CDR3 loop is CASSSTSWDSQAFF. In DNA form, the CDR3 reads TGTGCCAGCAGCAGTACATCCTGGGACAGCCAGGCTTTCTTT.

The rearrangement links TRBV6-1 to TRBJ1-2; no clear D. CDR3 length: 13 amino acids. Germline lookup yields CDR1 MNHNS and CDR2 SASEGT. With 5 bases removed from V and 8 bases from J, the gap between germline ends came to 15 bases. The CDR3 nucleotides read TGTGCCAGCAGTAAGGGCGCCGCTATGGGCTACACCTTC. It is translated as CASSKGAAMGYTF.

The CDR3 coding sequence is TGTGCCAGCATCTCGTTCATTAAGAGTAACACCGGGGAGCTGTTTTTT. This translates into CASISFIKSNTGELFF. This chain links TRBV21-1 with TRBJ2-2; TRBD2, as called in the table, went unchecked against the DNA. TRBV21-1 is a listed pseudogene. The CDR3 extends over 16 amino acids.